The 23 T cell receptor beta chains below all came from one sample that was sequenced in a study of blood T cell repertoires in COVID-19. The repertoire was sequenced with immunoSEQ multiplex PCR; TCRdb's copy has only in-frame clones and lacks some. The sample has 150,000 to 200,000 clones, roughly four fifths seen once; the top ten hold 7.6%. Sample: peripheral blood. These receptors originate from a woman aged 70 to 79 with COVID-19, enrolled during active disease.

The rearrangement links TRBV21-1 to TRBJ2-7; the listed D gene, TRBD1, was not tested against the DNA. TRBV21-1 is a pseudogene segment. CDR3 length: 15 residues. As DNA, the CDR3 is TGTGCCAGCAGCCTGACGGACAGGGACCTCTACGAGCAGTACTTC. Its translation: CASSLTDRDLYEQYF.

The rearrangement links TRBV6-5 to TRBJ2-1; D gene uncertain. V gave up 7 bases and J gave up 1 base, with 14 bases separating them. CDR3 size: 15 residues. CDR1 and CDR2 from the germline V gene are MNHEY and SVGAGI. For the CDR3, the DNA is TGTGCCAGCACAGGCAACCCAGGTTCCTACAATGAGCAGTTCTTC. Amino acid sequence: CASTGNPGSYNEQFF.

The chain joins TRBV3-1 (or the pseudogene TRBV3-2) to TRBJ1-6; D remains ambiguous. The CDR3 is 15 amino acids. Germline lookup yields CDR1 LGHDT and CDR2 YNNKEL (reference sequence). Trimming cost V 2 bases and J 0 bases, with 5 bases left between them. CDR3 residues: CASSQRSSYNSPLHF. The CDR3, as DNA: TGTGCCAGCAGCCAAAGGAGCTCCTATAATTCACCCCTCCACTTT.

The V call is TRBV6-5, the J call TRBJ2-5; weak D call: TRBD2 (6 bases). V shed 7 bases and J shed 5 bases, with 17 bases lying between them. The CDR3 length is 14 residues. Germline V gives CDR1 MNHEY, CDR2 SVGAGI. CDR3 residues: CASTTGTLGETQYF. CDR3 DNA sequence: TGTGCCAGCACTACCGGGACTCTCGGGGAGACCCAGTACTTC.

The chain couples TRBV2 to TRBJ1-1, with D possibly matching TRBD1 (6 bases). V gave up 7 bases and J gave up 4 bases, with 16 bases separating them. CDR1 is SNHLY and CDR2 is FYNNEI in the germline V gene. The CDR3 totals 14 residues. The CDR3 DNA sequence: TGTGCCAGCACCCTTCAGGGGAGGGGCACTGAAGCTTTCTTT. Residues: CASTLQGRGTEAFF.

The rearrangement joins TRBV21-1 to TRBJ2-5; the table's D call TRBD2 went unverified against the DNA. TRBV21-1 is a pseudogene locus. The length of the CDR3 is 15 residues. CDR3 sequence reads: CASSPRGTSQETQYF. In nucleotides, the CDR3 is TGTGCCAGCAGCCCCCGGGGGACTAGTCAGGAGACCCAGTACTTC.

The rearrangement uses TRBV7-8 and TRBJ1-2; D is unresolved. Trimming pared 1 base from V and 6 bases from J, leaving 9 bases between. CDR3 length: 13 amino acids. Germline V lookup: CDR1 SGHVS, CDR2 FQNEAQ. CDR3 DNA: TGTGCCAGCAGCTTAGGGTGGAGGGATGGCTACACCTTC. It is translated as CASSLGWRDGYTF. The entire variable domain, with the rest obtained from reference TRBV7-8 and TRBJ1-2, is as follows: GAGVSQSPRYKVAKRGQDVALRCDPISGHVSLFWYQQALGQGPEFLTYFQNEAQLDKSGLPSDRFFAERPEGSVSTLKIQRTQQEDSAVYLCASSLGWRDGYTFGSGTRLTVV.

This clone was found once. CDR3 sequence reads: CASSFKGQYYEQYF. In DNA, the CDR3 is TGTGCCAGCAGCTTTAAGGGACAGTACTACGAGCAGTACTTC. This chain connects TRBV7-2 to TRBJ2-7, with 7 positions matching TRBD1. The CDR3 consists of 14 residues. The ends lost 3 bases at V and 3 bases at J; junction bases unmatched: 5. CDR1 is SGHTA, CDR2 FQGNSA, per germline.

The chain couples TRBV19 to TRBJ1-1; D is ambiguous. The CDR3 is 13 amino acids. V lost 5 bases to trimming and J lost 1 base, with 8 bases between them. The germline gives CDR1 LNHDA, CDR2 SQIVND (reference sequence). The CDR3 DNA sequence: TGTGCCAGTAGTTCTCAGGAGAACACTGAAGCTTTCTTT. It codes for CASSSQENTEAFF. Full variable domain (rest looked up from reference TRBV19 and TRBJ1-1): DGGITQSPKYLFRKEGQNVTLSCEQNLNHDAMYWYRQDPGQGLRLIYYSQIVNDFQKGDIAEGYSVSREKKESFPLTVTSAQKNPTAFYLCASSSQENTEAFFGQGTRLTVV.

The chain combines TRBV9 with TRBJ2-7; 8 nucleotides agree with TRBD1. The germline gives CDR1 SGDLS, CDR2 YYNGEE. This CDR3 region has 12 residues. With 7 bases clipped from V and 6 bases from J, the junction kept 6 bases outside the gene matches. CDR3 in amino acids: CASGQTGGEQYF. DNA of the CDR3: TGTGCCAGCGGCCAAACAGGGGGCGAGCAGTACTTC.

The genes are TRBV28 and TRBJ2-7, with TRBD1 as a possible D gene (5 bases). Germline loops: CDR1 MDHEN, CDR2 SYDVKM. V lost 2 bases and J 5 bases, leaving 13 bases between the germline ends. The CDR3 contains 14 residues. The CDR3 DNA reads as TGTGCCAGCAGTTTAAGGGGTTTCCTGAACGAGCAGTACTTC. This gives the protein CASSLRGFLNEQYF.

This sequence joins TRBV7-9 and TRBJ1-1, with D possibly matching TRBD1 (6 bases). Between the trimmed V and J ends, which lost 6 bases and 7 bases, there was a span of 15 bases. Germline V gene sequence: CDR1 SEHNR, CDR2 FQNEAQ (reference sequence). The CDR3 loop spans 13 amino acids. CDR3 nucleotide sequence: TGTGCCAGCAGGCCCCCCGGACAGATTGAAGCTTTCTTT. This sequence encodes CASRPPGQIEAFF.

This clone was seen only a few times. V and J are TRBV10-1 and TRBJ2-7; 8 nucleotides line up with TRBD1. V shed 2 bases, J shed 5 bases, and the junction held 2 bases outside the gene matches. Per the germline V gene, CDR1 is WNHNN and CDR2 is SYGVQD (reference sequence). The CDR3 loop spans 13 amino acids. CDR3 in DNA: TGCGCCAGCAGTGAGGCAGGGGGCGACGAGCAGTACTTC. This codes for CASSEAGGDEQYF.

The V call is TRBV7-9, the J call TRBJ2-5; 9 nucleotides line up with TRBD1. The CDR3 contains 17 residues. V lost 0 bases to trimming and J lost 4 bases; unmatched junction nucleotides: 9. Per the germline V gene, CDR1 is SEHNR and CDR2 is FQNEAQ (reference sequence). The CDR3 protein is CASSLAQGTGLGETQYF. CDR3 in DNA: TGTGCCAGCAGCTTAGCGCAAGGGACAGGGTTGGGAGAGACCCAGTACTTC.

The CDR3 DNA follows: TGTGCCAGCAGCTTAGTGGGCACCTCGGGGACTGAAGCTTTCTTT. Protein product: CASSLVGTSGTEAFF. The chain combines TRBV7-2 with TRBJ1-1; D is ambiguous. CDR3 length equals 15 residues. The germline CDR1 and CDR2 sequences are SGHTA and FQGNSA. V lost 1 base and J 5 bases, leaving 14 bases between the germline ends. The whole variable domain, remainder taken from reference TRBV7-2 and TRBJ1-1, is GAGVSQSPSNKVTEKGKDVELRCDPISGHTALYWYRQSLGQGLEFLIYFQGNSAPDKSGLPSDRFSAERTGGSVSTLTIQRTQQEDSAVYLCASSLVGTSGTEAFFGQGTRLTVV.

This rearrangement joins TRBV5-4 to TRBJ1-5, with a tentative D call TRBD1 (6 bases). With 1 base removed from V and 8 bases from J, the gap between germline ends came to 13 bases. From germline, CDR1 is SGHNT and CDR2 YYREEE (reference sequence). The CDR3 loop spans 14 amino acids. For the CDR3, the DNA is TGTGCCAGCAGCTTGAGGGGGGGGGAGGAGCCCCAGCATTTT. Translating it yields CASSLRGGEEPQHF.

The V call is TRBV5-1, the J call TRBJ2-7, with D possibly matching TRBD2 (6 bases). Germline CDR1 reads SGHRS; CDR2 reads YFSETQ. CDR3 size: 16 residues. Trimming removed 0 bases from V and 2 bases from J, with 15 bases in between. In DNA, the CDR3 is TGCGCCAGCAGCTTGGATCGGAGGGGCGCGGCCTACGAGCAGTACTTC. It specifies CASSLDRRGAAYEQYF. Based on the CDR3 plus reference TRBV5-1 and TRBJ2-7, the full variable domain is KAGVTQTPRYLIKTRGQQVTLSCSPISGHRSVSWYQQTPGQGLQFLFEYFSETQRNKGNFPGRFSGRQFSNSRSEMNVSTLELGDSALYLCASSLDRRGAAYEQYFGPGTRLTVT.

The V gene is TRBV7-3, the J gene TRBJ1-3, with TRBD1 identical over 9 bases. With V trimmed by 5 bases and J by 4 bases, 6 bases remained unmatched. In germline, CDR1 is SGHTA, CDR2 FQGTGA. The CDR3 runs 15 residues. This CDR3 is CASSQGQGDGNTIYF. The CDR3 bases are TGTGCCAGCAGCCAGGGACAGGGTGACGGAAACACCATATATTTT.

V usage is TRBV2 and J usage is TRBJ1-4; D gene ambiguous. This CDR3 comprises 16 residues. With 5 bases removed from V and 7 bases from J, the gap between germline ends came to 20 bases. CDR1 is SNHLY, CDR2 FYNNEI, per germline. CDR3 nucleotide sequence: TGTGCCAGCAGTAACCAGATACCTCCTCTTGTTGAAAAACTGTTTTTT. It encodes CASSNQIPPLVEKLFF.

The chain joins TRBV3-1 (or the pseudogene TRBV3-2) to TRBJ2-1; tentative D call: TRBD2 (6 bases). CDR1 is LGHDT, CDR2 YNNKEL, per germline (reference sequence). This CDR3 has 14 amino acids. V was trimmed by 1 base and J by 5 bases, leaving 9 bases between them. The CDR3 reads CASSQAGGDNEQFF. The CDR3 coding sequence is TGTGCCAGCAGCCAAGCGGGCGGGGACAATGAGCAGTTCTTC.

The chain has TRBV28 and TRBJ1-2; D may be TRBD1 (5 bases). CDR3 length: 11 residues. Germline CDR1 is MDHEN and CDR2 is SYDVKM. V lost 7 bases to trimming and J lost 8 bases, with 11 bases between them. Here the CDR3 DNA reads TGTGCCAGCAAGGGGAGGGTGGGCTACACCTTC. Protein product: CASKGRVGYTF.

The J gene is TRBJ2-7, the V gene TRBV27; 10 bases fit TRBD2. Germline lookup yields CDR1 MNHEY and CDR2 SMNVEV (reference sequence). There are 15 residues in the CDR3. J gave up 4 bases and V 7 bases, and 10 bases lay outside the gene matches. CDR3 protein: CASTLRAGGPYEQYF. CDR3 DNA: TGTGCCAGCACCCTTCGAGCGGGAGGGCCGTACGAGCAGTACTTC.

J is TRBJ2-1 and V is TRBV7-2; the match to TRBD2 covers 8 bases. Trimming took 4 bases from V and 7 from J; bases not matched to a gene: 6. This CDR3 region has 14 residues. The germline V gene encodes CDR1 SGHTA and CDR2 FQGNSA. CDR3 in amino acids: CASSYGLAGNEQFF. As DNA, the CDR3 is TGTGCCAGCAGCTACGGCCTAGCGGGTAATGAGCAGTTCTTC.